This TCR beta chain originates from a study of immune evolution from preneoplasia to lung adenocarcinoma (dated by TCRdb to 2020 to 2022). Background on the whole study: Immune contexture across lung adenocarcinoma precursors and invasive adenocarcinoma was profiled using immune gene expression, TCR sequencing and multiplex immunofluorescence. Sample size was determined by specimen availability and not by a prior power calculation. Resected precursor lesions (AAH, AIS, MIA) and invasive adenocarcinomas were compared with paired morphologically normal lung tissue. The study reported that more than 85 samples were used for TCR sequencing. POLYSOLVER was used to infer Class I HLA alleles from exome data, while LOHHLA was used to detect allele-specific HLA loss. A total of 40 to 60 patients contributed TCR sequencing data. A total of approximately 48 patients with pulmonary nodules who underwent surgical resection were included in the overall cohort. Whole exome sequencing and methylation data from the same cohort of nodules were integrated with the immune data.

Note on this clone: The antigen it recognizes is unknown. No base quality information exists; no much larger clone differs at one position.

The CDR3 goes from the cysteine to the phenylalanine over 12 residues. Only CDR3 DNA is held: 36 bases, read in frame from base 1. Sequences SGHNT (CDR1) and YYREEE (CDR2) are obtained from the germline V gene (reference sequence). Trimming costs V 4 bases and J 7 bases, and their ends lie 9 bases apart. Patients underwent resection in Japan or China between about 2013 and 2017. Two lung cancer pathologists independently reviewed H&E slides to confirm the histologic diagnosis of every case. FFPE tissue was used for DNA isolation with the AllPrep DNA/RNA FFPE Kit. Using the immunoSEQ hsTCRbeta Kit, TCR beta CDR3 regions were sequenced from DNA. The study's processing was this. The ImmunoSEQ Analyzer was used to analyse the TCR sequencing data. T cell clonality was calculated on productive rearrangements as 1 minus Pielou's evenness. T cell diversity was measured with the inverse Simpson index on productive templates. T cell density was defined as TCR beta template counts normalized to usable DNA, with usable DNA estimated by amplifying and sequencing housekeeping genes. Two-sided Kruskal-Wallis tests were used to compare TCR metrics across histologic stages. Imported from immuneACCESS, the table was reduced by TCRdb to in-frame sequences with V and J called. These copies leave out some clones; in studies compared against another copy, an unresolved V gene accounts for under half, and the cause of the remainder is not known. D and trimming were read from the DNA, whereas the V and J calls and clone size are those reported in that table. Counted in this sample were more than 4,000 clones; just under 80% of them appeared once. Of the sample, 14% to 15% falls within the top ten clones.

Results the study describes overall, beyond this receptor: Because every patient came from Japan and China, how well the results apply to Western populations was uncertain. The findings reflected association rather than direct causation, and larger cohorts with long-term follow-up and longitudinal biopsies were considered necessary. The highest top T cell clone frequencies were observed in normal lung, and a progressive decrease in top T cell clone frequencies appeared to occur from AAH through AIS, MIA and invasive adenocarcinoma. Normal lung showed the highest clonality, whereas later-stage lesions appeared to have higher T cell density and diversity but lower clonality.

The chain joins TRBV5-4 to TRBJ2-1; the D segment could be TRBD2, given 5 matching bases. Sequencing was performed on FFPE normal lung tissue adjacent to the tumor. The TCR sequence derives from a person aged 50-70 years with lung adenocarcinoma. The DNA sequence follows: TGTGCCAGCAGCCCACTAGAAAATGAGCAGTTCTTC. Translated, this is CASSPLENEQFF.